The 4 T cell receptor beta chains below were found in one sample sequenced in a study of blood T cell repertoires in COVID-19. Repertoires were generated with immunoSEQ multiplex PCR, while TCRdb's copy carries only in-frame clones and drops some. The sample holds roughly 200,000 clones, about 88% seen once. Sequences were obtained from PBMCs or T cells enriched from blood (not recorded which). These receptors were collected from a woman in her thirties or forties in a cohort exposed to, infected with or recovered from COVID-19 (not recorded which).

This chain connects TRBV4-1 to TRBJ1-1; maybe TRBD1 (6 bases). In germline, CDR1 is MGHRA, CDR2 YSYEKL. The CDR3 is made up of 16 amino acids. With 1 base removed from V and 3 bases from J, the gap between germline ends came to 15 bases. The CDR3 sequence: CASSQGEQGWYTEAFF. The CDR3 coding sequence is TGCGCCAGCAGCCAAGGAGAACAGGGATGGTACACTGAAGCTTTCTTT.

This chain joins TRBV6-5 and TRBJ2-3; D might be TRBD2 (5 bases). The V and J ends lost 6 bases and 4 bases respectively, with 17 bases between them. The germline V gene encodes CDR1 MNHEY and CDR2 SVGAGI. The CDR3 runs 15 residues. The CDR3 DNA follows: TGTGCCAGCAGCCCCGGACGAGGGCATCCAGATACGCAGTATTTT. Protein: CASSPGRGHPDTQYF.

The chain uses TRBV2 and TRBJ1-2; D possibly corresponds to TRBD1 (5 bases). The CDR3 sequence is 14 residues long. With 2 bases removed from V and 3 bases from J, the gap between germline ends came to 10 bases. From germline, CDR1 is SNHLY and CDR2 FYNNEI. The CDR3 here is CASSEPRADYGYTF. The CDR3 DNA reads as TGTGCCAGCAGTGAACCCAGGGCGGACTATGGCTACACCTTC.

The chain is built from TRBV21-1 and TRBJ2-7; no check of the table's D call, TRBD2, against the DNA was made. TRBV21-1 is recorded as a pseudogene. This CDR3 spans 16 amino acids. DNA of the CDR3: TGTGCCAGCAGCAAAACGGGTGGGCGGGAGAGTTACGAGCAGTACTTC. Translation gives CASSKTGGRESYEQYF.